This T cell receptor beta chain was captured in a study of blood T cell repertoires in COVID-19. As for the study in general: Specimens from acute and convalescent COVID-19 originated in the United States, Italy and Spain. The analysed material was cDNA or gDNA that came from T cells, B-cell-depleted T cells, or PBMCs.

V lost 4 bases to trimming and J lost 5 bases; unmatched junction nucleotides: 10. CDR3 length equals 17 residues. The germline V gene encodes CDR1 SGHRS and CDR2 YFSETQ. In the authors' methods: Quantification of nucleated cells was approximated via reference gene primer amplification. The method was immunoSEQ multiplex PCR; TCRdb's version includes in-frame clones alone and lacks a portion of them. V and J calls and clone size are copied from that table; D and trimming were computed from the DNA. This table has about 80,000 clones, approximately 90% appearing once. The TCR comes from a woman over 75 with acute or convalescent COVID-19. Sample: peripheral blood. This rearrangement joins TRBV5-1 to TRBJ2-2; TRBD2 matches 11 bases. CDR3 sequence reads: CASSRSTSGSGTGELFF. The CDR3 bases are TGCGCCAGCAGCCGTTCTACTAGCGGGAGTGGAACCGGGGAGCTGTTTTTT.